This T cell receptor (beta chain) was found in a study of vaccination and CD4 T cells after COVID-19. Indicated treatment: approximately 10-day PBMC culture with coronavirus spike peptide pools or control peptides (ViraFEST assay). Nucleocapsid antibody results, negative before and after vaccination, showed that healthy vaccine recipients had not previously had SARS-CoV-2 infection. Turning to this clonotype: Its cognate antigen is unknown.

Sequencing of cultured CD4+ T cell DNA used the Oncomine TCR Beta short-read assay. TCRdb re-called the PCR reads through MiXCR, storing one row per CDR3 protein. The profile shows under 20,000 distinct CDR3 sequences, around 40% of them singletons. The CDR3 is 15 amino acids. The junction had 2 bases not matched to a gene; V was cut back by 1 base and J by 0 bases. This clonotype originated in a human donor who received a COVID-19 vaccine. Sequencing was performed on CD4+ T cells from blood, cultured in vitro, taken before SARS-CoV-2 vaccination. The chain carries TRBV12-3 or TRBV12-4 and TRBJ2-7; 8 bases are a match to TRBD1. The CDR3 DNA is TGTGCCAGCAGTTTAGGGACAGGGACCTCCTACGAGCAGTACTTC. This gives the protein CASSLGTGTSYEQYF.